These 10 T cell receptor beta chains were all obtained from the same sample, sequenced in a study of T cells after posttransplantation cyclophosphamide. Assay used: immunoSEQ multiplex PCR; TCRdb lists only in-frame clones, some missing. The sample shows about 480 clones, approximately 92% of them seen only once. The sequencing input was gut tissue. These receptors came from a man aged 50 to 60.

The CDR3 region has the DNA TGTGCCAGCAGCCCGGGACAGGGAAACACCGGGGAGCTGTTTTTT. Its translation: CASSPGQGNTGELFF. This chain links TRBV11-3 with TRBJ2-2; TRBD1 matches 9 bases. In germline, CDR1 is SGHNT, CDR2 YENEEA. Trimming took 5 bases from V and 2 from J; bases not matched to a gene: 3. CDR3 length: 15 amino acids. Drawing the rest from reference TRBV11-3 and TRBJ2-2, the complete variable domain is EAGVVQSPRYKIIEKKQPVAFWCNPISGHNTLYWYLQNLGQGPELLIRYENEEAVDDSQLPKDRFSAERLKGVDSTLKIQPAELGDSAVYLCASSPGQGNTGELFFGEGSRLTVL.

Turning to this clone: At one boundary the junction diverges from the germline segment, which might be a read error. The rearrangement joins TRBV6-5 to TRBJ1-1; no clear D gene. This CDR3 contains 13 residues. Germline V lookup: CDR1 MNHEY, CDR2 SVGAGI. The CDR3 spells CASSYSMNSEAFF. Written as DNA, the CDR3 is TGTGCCAGCAGTTACTCGATGAACAGTGAAGCTTTCTTT.

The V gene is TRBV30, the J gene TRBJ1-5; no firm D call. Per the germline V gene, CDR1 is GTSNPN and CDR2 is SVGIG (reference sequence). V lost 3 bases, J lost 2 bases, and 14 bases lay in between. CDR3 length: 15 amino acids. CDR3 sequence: CAWSQGDLGNQPQHF. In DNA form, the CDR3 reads TGTGCCTGGAGCCAAGGAGATTTGGGCAATCAGCCCCAGCATTTT.

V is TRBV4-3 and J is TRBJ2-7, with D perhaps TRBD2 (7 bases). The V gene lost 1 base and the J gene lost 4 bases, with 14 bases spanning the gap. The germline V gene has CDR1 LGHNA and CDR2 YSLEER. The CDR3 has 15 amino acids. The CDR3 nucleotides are TGCGCCAGCAGCCAAGGGGTAGGGGGGGCTTACGAGCAGTACTTC. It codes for CASSQGVGGAYEQYF.

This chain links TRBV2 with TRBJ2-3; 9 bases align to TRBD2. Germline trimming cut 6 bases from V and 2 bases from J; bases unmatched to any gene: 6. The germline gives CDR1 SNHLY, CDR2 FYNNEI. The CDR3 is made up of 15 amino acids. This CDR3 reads CASSLTSGHTDTQYF. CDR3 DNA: TGTGCCAGCAGCCTGACTAGCGGACACACAGATACGCAGTATTTT.

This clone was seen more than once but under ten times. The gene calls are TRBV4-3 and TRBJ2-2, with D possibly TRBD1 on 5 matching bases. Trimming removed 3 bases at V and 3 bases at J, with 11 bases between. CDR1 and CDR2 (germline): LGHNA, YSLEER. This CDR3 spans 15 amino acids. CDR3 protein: CASSQTEIYTGELFF. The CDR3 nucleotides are TGCGCCAGCAGCCAGACAGAAATTTACACCGGGGAGCTGTTTTTT.

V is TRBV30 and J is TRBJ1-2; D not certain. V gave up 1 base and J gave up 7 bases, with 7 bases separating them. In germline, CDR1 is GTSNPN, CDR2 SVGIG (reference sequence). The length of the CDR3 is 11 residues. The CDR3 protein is CAWSDGSGYTF. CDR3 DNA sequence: TGTGCCTGGAGTGATGGCTCTGGCTACACCTTC. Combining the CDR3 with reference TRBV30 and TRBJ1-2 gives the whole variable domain SQTIHQWPATLVQPVGSPLSLECTVEGTSNPNLYWYRQAAGRGLQLLFYSVGIGQISSEVPQNLSASRPQDRQFILSSKKLLLSDSGFYLCAWSDGSGYTFGSGTRLTVV.

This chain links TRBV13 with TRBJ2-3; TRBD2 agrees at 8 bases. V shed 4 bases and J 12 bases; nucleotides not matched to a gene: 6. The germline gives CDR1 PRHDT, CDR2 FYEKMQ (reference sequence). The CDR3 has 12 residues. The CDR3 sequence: CASSSAGGRQYF. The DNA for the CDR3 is TGTGCCAGCAGCTCTGCGGGGGGCCGTCAGTATTTT.

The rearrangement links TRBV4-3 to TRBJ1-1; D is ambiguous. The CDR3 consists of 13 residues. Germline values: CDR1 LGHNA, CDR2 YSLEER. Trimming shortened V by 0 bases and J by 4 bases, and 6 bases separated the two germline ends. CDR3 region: CASSQDPGTEAFF. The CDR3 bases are TGCGCCAGCAGCCAAGATCCAGGCACTGAAGCTTTCTTT.

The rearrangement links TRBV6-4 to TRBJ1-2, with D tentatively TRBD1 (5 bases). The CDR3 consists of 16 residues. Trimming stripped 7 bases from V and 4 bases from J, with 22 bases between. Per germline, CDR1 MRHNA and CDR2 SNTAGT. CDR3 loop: CASIGLGGVAPYGYTF. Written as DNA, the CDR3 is TGTGCCAGCATCGGGTTGGGAGGGGTGGCCCCCTATGGCTACACCTTC.